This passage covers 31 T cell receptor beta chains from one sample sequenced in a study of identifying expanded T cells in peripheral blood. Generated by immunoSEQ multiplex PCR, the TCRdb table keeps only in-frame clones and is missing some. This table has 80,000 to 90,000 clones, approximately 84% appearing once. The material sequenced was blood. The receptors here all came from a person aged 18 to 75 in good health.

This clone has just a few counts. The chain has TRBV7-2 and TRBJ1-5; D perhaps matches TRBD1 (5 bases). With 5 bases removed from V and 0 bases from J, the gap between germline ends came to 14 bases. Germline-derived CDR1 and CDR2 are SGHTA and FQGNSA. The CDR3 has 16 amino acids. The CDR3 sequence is CASSPMGGGSNQPQHF. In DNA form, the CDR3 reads TGTGCCAGCAGCCCCATGGGGGGAGGTAGCAATCAGCCCCAGCATTTT.

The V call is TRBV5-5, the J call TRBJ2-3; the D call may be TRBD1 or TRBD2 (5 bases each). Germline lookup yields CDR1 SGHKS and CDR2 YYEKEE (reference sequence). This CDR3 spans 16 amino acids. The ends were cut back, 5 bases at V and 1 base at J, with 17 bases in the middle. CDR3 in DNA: TGTGCCAGCAGACCGGCCGGGACCTCCCGCACAGATACGCAGTATTTT. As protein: CASRPAGTSRTDTQYF.

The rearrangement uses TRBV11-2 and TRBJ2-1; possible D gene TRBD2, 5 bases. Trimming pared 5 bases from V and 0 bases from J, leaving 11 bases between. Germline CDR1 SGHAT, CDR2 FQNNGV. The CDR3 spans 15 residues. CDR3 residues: CASSLARYSYNEQFF. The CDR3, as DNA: TGTGCCAGCAGCCTAGCTAGGTACTCCTACAATGAGCAGTTCTTC.

CDR3 loop: CASRTGAWTGGFYGYTF. The CDR3 DNA reads TGTGCCAGCAGAACCGGGGCCTGGACAGGTGGATTCTATGGCTACACCTTC. The V gene is TRBV21-1, the J gene TRBJ1-2; TRBD1, as called in the table, went unchecked against the DNA. TRBV21-1 is flagged as a pseudogene. This CDR3 has 17 amino acids.

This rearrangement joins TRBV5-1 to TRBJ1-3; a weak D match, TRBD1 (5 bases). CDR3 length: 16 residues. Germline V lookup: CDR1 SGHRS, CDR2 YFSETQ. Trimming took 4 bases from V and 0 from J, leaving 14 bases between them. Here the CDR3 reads CASSPRQQTSGNTIYF. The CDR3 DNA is TGCGCCAGCAGCCCGCGACAGCAAACCTCTGGAAACACCATATATTTT. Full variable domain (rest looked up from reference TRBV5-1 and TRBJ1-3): KAGVTQTPRYLIKTRGQQVTLSCSPISGHRSVSWYQQTPGQGLQFLFEYFSETQRNKGNFPGRFSGRQFSNSRSEMNVSTLELGDSALYLCASSPRQQTSGNTIYFGEGSWLTVV.

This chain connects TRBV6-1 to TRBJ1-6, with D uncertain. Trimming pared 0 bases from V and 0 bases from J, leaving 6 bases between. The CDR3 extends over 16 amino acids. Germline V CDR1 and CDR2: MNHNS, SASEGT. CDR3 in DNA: TGTGCCAGCAGTGAAGCGGTGAGCTCCTATAATTCACCCCTCCACTTT. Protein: CASSEAVSSYNSPLHF.

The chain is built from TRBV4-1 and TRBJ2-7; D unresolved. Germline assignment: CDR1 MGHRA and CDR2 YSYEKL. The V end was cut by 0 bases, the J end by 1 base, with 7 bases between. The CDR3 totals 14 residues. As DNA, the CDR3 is TGCGCCAGCAGCCAAGAGGGTTTTTCCTACGAGCAGTACTTC. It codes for CASSQEGFSYEQYF.

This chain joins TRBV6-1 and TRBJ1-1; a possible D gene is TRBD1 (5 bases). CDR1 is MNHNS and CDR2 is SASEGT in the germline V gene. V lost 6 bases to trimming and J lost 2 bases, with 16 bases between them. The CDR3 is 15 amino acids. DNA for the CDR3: TGTGCCAGCAGCCCGTGGGAGAGGGGAAACACTGAAGCTTTCTTT. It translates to CASSPWERGNTEAFF.

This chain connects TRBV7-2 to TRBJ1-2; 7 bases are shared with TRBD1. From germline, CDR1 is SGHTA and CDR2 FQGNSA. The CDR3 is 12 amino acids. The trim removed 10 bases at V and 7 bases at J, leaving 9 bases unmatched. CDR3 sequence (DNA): TGTGCCAAGGGGGCAGGGTCTGGTGGCTACACCTTC. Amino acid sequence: CAKGAGSGGYTF.

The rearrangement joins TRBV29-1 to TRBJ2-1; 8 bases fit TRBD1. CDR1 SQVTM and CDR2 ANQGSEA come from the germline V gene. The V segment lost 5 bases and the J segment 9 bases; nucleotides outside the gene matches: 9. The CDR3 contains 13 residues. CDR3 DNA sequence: TGCAGCGTTAACCGGGACAGGTTTGGTGAGCAGTTCTTC. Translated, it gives CSVNRDRFGEQFF.

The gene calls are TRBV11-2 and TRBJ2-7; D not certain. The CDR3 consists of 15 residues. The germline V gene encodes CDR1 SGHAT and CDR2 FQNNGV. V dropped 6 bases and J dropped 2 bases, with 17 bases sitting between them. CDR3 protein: CASRATPAQAYEQYF. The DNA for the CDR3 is TGTGCCAGCAGGGCGACCCCGGCCCAAGCCTACGAGCAGTACTTC.

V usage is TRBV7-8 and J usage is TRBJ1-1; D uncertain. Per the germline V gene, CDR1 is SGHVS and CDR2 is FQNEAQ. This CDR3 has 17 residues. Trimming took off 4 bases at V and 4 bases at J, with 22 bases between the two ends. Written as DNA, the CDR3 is TGTGCCAGCAGCTACGACTTCGGTTCGACACTTGCCACTGAAGCTTTCTTT. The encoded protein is CASSYDFGSTLATEAFF.

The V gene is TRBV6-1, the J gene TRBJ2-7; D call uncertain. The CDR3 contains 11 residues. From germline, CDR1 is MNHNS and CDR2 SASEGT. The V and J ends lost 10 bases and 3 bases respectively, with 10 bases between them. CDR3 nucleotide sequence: TGTGCCACCCTACTTTTCTACGAGCAGTACTTC. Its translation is CATLLFYEQYF.

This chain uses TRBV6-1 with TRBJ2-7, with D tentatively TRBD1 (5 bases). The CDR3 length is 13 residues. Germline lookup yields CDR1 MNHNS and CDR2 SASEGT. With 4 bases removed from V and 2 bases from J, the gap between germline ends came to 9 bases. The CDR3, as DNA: TGTGCCAGCAGTGGGACACCTGCCTACGAGCAGTACTTC. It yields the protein CASSGTPAYEQYF.

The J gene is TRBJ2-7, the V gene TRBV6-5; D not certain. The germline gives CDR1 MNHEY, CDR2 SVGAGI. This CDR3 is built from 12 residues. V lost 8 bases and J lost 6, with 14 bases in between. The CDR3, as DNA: TGTGCCAGCCACCTCCAAGGCGGCGAGCAGTACTTC. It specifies CASHLQGGEQYF.

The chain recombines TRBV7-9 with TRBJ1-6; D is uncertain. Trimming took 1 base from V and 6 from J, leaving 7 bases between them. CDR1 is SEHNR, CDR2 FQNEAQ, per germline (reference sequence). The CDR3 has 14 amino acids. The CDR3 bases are TGTGCCAGCAGCTTAGACAGCCTTAATTCACCCCTCCACTTT. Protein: CASSLDSLNSPLHF. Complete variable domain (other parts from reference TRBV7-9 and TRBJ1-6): DTGVSQNPRHKITKRGQNVTFRCDPISEHNRLYWYRQTLGQGPEFLTYFQNEAQLEKSRLLSDRFSAERPKGSFSTLEIQRTEQGDSAMYLCASSLDSLNSPLHFGNGTRLTVT.

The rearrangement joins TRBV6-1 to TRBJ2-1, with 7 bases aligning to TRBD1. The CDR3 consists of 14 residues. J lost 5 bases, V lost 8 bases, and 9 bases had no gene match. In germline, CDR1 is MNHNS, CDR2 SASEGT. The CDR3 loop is CASEGAGANNEQFF. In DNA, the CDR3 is TGTGCCAGCGAGGGGGCAGGGGCAAACAATGAGCAGTTCTTC.

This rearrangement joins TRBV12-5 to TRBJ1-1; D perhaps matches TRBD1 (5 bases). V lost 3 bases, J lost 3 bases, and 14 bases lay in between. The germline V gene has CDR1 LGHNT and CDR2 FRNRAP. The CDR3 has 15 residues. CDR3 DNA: TGTGCTAGTGGTTTCCGGGGGGTAGGGGACACTGAAGCTTTCTTT. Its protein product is CASGFRGVGDTEAFF.

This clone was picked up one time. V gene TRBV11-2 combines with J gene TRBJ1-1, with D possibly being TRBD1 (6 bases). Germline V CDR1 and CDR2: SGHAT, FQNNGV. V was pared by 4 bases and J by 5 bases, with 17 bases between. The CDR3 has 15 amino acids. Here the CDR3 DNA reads TGTGCCAGCAGCTCAACCTTCGGGGGGCAAACTGAAGCTTTCTTT. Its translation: CASSSTFGGQTEAFF.

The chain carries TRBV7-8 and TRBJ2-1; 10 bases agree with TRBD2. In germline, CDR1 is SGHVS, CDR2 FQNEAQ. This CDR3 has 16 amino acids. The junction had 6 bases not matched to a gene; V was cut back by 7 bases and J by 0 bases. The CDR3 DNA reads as TGTGCCAGCAATCCCCAGCGGGGGGGCTCCTACAATGAGCAGTTCTTC. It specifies CASNPQRGGSYNEQFF. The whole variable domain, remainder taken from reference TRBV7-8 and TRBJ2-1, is GAGVSQSPRYKVAKRGQDVALRCDPISGHVSLFWYQQALGQGPEFLTYFQNEAQLDKSGLPSDRFFAERPEGSVSTLKIQRTQQEDSAVYLCASNPQRGGSYNEQFFGPGTRLTVL.

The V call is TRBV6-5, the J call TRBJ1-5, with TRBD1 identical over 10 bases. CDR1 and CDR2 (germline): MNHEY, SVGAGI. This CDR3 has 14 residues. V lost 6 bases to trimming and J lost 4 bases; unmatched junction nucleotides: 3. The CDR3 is CASSWDRGNQPQHF. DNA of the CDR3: TGTGCCAGCAGCTGGGACAGGGGAAATCAGCCCCAGCATTTT.

DNA of the CDR3: TGTGCCAGCAGTCCCACCTTGACAGGGGTGAGCTATGGCTACACCTTC. Its translation: CASSPTLTGVSYGYTF. The V call is TRBV27, the J call TRBJ1-2, with 8 bases identical to TRBD1. CDR1 and CDR2 from the germline V gene are MNHEY and SMNVEV (reference sequence). Trimming took 5 bases from V and 4 from J; bases not matched to a gene: 12. This CDR3 contains 16 residues.

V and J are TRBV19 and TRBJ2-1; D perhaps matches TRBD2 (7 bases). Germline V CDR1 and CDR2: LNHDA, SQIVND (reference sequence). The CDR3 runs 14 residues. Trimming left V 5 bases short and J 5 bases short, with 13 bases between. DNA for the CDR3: TGTGCCAGTAGTTTGGGCGGGGGCGACAATGAGCAGTTCTTC. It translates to CASSLGGGDNEQFF.

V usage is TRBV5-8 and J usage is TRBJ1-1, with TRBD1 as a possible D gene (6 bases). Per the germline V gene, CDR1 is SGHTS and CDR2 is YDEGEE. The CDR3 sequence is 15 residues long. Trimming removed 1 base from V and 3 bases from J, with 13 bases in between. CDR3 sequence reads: CASSLWSRGDTEAFF. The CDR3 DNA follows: TGTGCCAGCAGCTTGTGGAGCAGGGGAGACACTGAAGCTTTCTTT.

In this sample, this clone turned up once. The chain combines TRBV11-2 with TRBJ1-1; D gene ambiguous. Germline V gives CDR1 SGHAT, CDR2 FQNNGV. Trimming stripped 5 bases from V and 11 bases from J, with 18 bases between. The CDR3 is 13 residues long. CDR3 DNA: TGTGCCAGCAGCCTTGGACGACCTACAGAGGCTTTCTTT. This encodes CASSLGRPTEAFF. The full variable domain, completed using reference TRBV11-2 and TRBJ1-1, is EAGVAQSPRYKIIEKRQSVAFWCNPISGHATLYWYQQILGQGPKLLIQFQNNGVVDDSQLPKDRFSAERLKGVDSTLKIQPAKLEDSAVYLCASSLGRPTEAFFGQGTRLTVV.

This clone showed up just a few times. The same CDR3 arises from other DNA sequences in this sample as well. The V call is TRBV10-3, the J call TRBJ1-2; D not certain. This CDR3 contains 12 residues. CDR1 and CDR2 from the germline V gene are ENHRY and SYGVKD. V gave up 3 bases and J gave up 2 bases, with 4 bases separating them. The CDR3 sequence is CAISDGNYGYTF. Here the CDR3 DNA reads TGTGCCATCAGTGACGGCAACTATGGCTACACCTTC.

The CDR3 sequence: CATKAQAPLQPQHF. DNA for the CDR3: TGTGCCACCAAAGCACAGGCACCCTTACAGCCCCAGCATTTT. J is TRBJ1-5 and V is TRBV6-6; D is perhaps TRBD1 (5 bases). V was trimmed by 10 bases and J by 7 bases, leaving 20 bases between them. The CDR3 runs 14 residues. Germline CDR1 is MNHNY and CDR2 is SVGAGI (reference sequence).

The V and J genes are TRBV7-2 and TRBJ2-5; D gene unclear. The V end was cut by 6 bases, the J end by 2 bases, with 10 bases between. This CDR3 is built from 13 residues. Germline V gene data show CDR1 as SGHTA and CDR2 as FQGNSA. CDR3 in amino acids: CASSSRVQETQYF. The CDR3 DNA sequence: TGTGCCAGCAGTTCAAGGGTTCAAGAGACCCAGTACTTC.

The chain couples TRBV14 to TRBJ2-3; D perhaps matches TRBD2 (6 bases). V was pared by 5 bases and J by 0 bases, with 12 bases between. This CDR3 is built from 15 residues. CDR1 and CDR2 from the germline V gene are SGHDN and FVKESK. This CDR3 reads CASSYGSTSTDTQYF. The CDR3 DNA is TGTGCCAGCAGCTACGGGAGCACTAGCACAGATACGCAGTATTTT. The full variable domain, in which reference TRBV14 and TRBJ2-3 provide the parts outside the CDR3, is EAGVTQFPSHSVIEKGQTVTLRCDPISGHDNLYWYRRVMGKEIKFLLHFVKESKQDESGMPNNRFLAERTGGTYSTLKVQPAELEDSGVYFCASSYGSTSTDTQYFGPGTRLTVL.

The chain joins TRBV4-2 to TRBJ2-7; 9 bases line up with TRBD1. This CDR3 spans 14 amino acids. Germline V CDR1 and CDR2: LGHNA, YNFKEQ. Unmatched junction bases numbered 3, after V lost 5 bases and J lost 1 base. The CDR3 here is CASSSGQGSYEQYF. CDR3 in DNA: TGTGCCAGCAGCTCGGGACAGGGATCCTACGAGCAGTACTTC.

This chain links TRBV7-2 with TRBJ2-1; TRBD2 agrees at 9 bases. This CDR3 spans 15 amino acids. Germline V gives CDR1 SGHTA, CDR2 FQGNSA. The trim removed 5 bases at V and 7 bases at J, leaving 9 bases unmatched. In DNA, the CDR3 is TGTGCCAGCAGCGCAGCGGGGGGTTTTGGGAATGAGCAGTTCTTC. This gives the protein CASSAAGGFGNEQFF.